This record concerns one T cell receptor beta chain sequence. The data were produced by immunoSEQ multiplex PCR, yet TCRdb's version contains in-frame clones alone and is incomplete. The sample yields 2,500,000 or so clones, about 92% seen once. The source of the sample is a study of shared clonotypes between healthy human individuals. Germline CDR1 MDHEN, CDR2 SYDVKM. The CDR3 contains 13 residues. V was shortened by 6 bases and J by 3 bases, with 11 bases between the two germline ends. The receptor was isolated from a man between 18 and 35 years old in good health. What was sequenced was naive CD4+ T cells sorted from blood. Subset reported: CD45RA+ positively selected. The chain uses TRBV28 and TRBJ2-5, with D perhaps matching TRBD1 (8 bases). For the CDR3, the DNA is TGTGCCAGCAGACAGGGGGGGGAAGAGACCCAGTACTTC. This encodes CASRQGGEETQYF.